A single sample is the source of the 9 T cell receptor beta chains below, sequenced in a study of siplizumab effects on memory and regulatory T cells. Here immunoSEQ multiplex PCR was the method, and the copy in TCRdb shows in-frame clones only, minus some. The table records 85,000 to 130,000 clones, more than 85% of them present only once. The specimen sequenced was CD4+ T cells sorted from blood. The receptors here all came from a human donor in good health. Some clones in this sample may be carry-over from other donors' samples.

This chain connects TRBV6-6 to TRBJ1-2; D is unresolved. The length of the CDR3 is 14 residues. V was pared by 7 bases and J by 5 bases, with 17 bases between. The germline V gene has CDR1 MNHNY and CDR2 SVGAGI (reference sequence). The CDR3 spells CASTPGRARYGYTF. CDR3 DNA: TGTGCCAGCACCCCGGGCCGGGCCCGGTATGGCTACACCTTC.

The rearrangement joins TRBV19 to TRBJ2-5; D gene uncertain. The V gene lost 3 bases and the J gene lost 5 bases, with 10 bases spanning the gap. CDR1 and CDR2 from the germline V gene are LNHDA and SQIVND (reference sequence). CDR3 size: 13 residues. The CDR3 DNA reads as TGTGCCAGTAGTATTTTGGTCGGTGAGACCCAGTACTTC. It translates to CASSILVGETQYF.

The genes are TRBV5-1 and TRBJ2-3, with D perhaps TRBD1 (5 bases). V dropped 4 bases and J dropped 1 base, with 7 bases sitting between them. Germline V gene sequence: CDR1 SGHRS, CDR2 YFSETQ. The CDR3 loop spans 13 amino acids. DNA for the CDR3: TGCGCCAGCAGCCGACAGCGCACAGATACGCAGTATTTT. Residues: CASSRQRTDTQYF.

In DNA form, the CDR3 reads TGTGCCAGCACCATTGGGCTAGCGGGATCCACAGATACGCAGTATTTT. Protein sequence: CASTIGLAGSTDTQYF. V is TRBV5-4 and J is TRBJ2-3, with 9 bases identical to TRBD2. With V trimmed by 6 bases and J by 2 bases, 10 bases remained unmatched. The germline CDR1 and CDR2 sequences are SGHNT and YYREEE (reference sequence). This CDR3 contains 16 residues.

This clone was observed once. The rearrangement uses TRBV6-6 and TRBJ2-1; 8 nucleotides match TRBD2. CDR1 MNHNY and CDR2 SVGAGI come from the germline V gene (reference sequence). This CDR3 has 16 amino acids. The junction had 11 bases not matched to a gene; V was cut back by 6 bases and J by 4 bases. The CDR3 protein is CASRDRGGMGYNEQFF. The DNA of the CDR3 is TGTGCCAGCAGGGACCGGGGGGGAATGGGTTACAATGAGCAGTTCTTC.

The J gene is TRBJ2-5, the V gene TRBV7-2; TRBD2 is a possible D gene (6 bases). The CDR3 has 15 residues. V lost 4 bases to trimming and J lost 1 base, with 13 bases between them. Germline CDR1 reads SGHTA; CDR2 reads FQGNSA. CDR3 region: CASSSSLASQETQYF. CDR3 sequence (DNA): TGTGCCAGCAGCTCCTCCCTAGCGTCCCAAGAGACCCAGTACTTC.

This rearrangement joins TRBV7-2 to TRBJ1-1, with D possibly matching TRBD1 (5 bases). The V and J ends lost 1 base and 0 bases respectively, with 6 bases between them. The CDR3 is 14 amino acids. Germline CDR1 is SGHTA and CDR2 is FQGNSA. The CDR3 protein is CASSLGQLNTEAFF. The CDR3 DNA follows: TGTGCCAGCAGCTTAGGACAGCTGAACACTGAAGCTTTCTTT.

The V call is TRBV28, the J call TRBJ1-4; 8 nucleotides agree with TRBD1. The CDR3 is made up of 15 amino acids. Unmatched junction bases numbered 10, after V lost 6 bases and J lost 7 bases. Germline CDR1 and CDR2: MDHEN and SYDVKM. The CDR3 spells CASRNSQGGSEKLFF. The CDR3 region has the DNA TGTGCCAGCAGGAACTCACAGGGGGGGAGTGAAAAACTGTTTTTT.

V is TRBV19 and J is TRBJ1-5, with 9 positions matching TRBD1. The CDR3 sequence is 14 residues long. CDR1 LNHDA and CDR2 SQIVND come from the germline V gene (reference sequence). The junction had 2 bases not matched to a gene; V was cut back by 3 bases and J by 5 bases. The CDR3 DNA sequence: TGTGCCAGTAGTATGACAGGGGGGGATCAGCCCCAGCATTTT. Protein sequence: CASSMTGGDQPQHF.